The 12 T cell receptor beta chains reported below all come from one sample, sequenced in a study of blood T cell repertoires in COVID-19. The method was immunoSEQ multiplex PCR; TCRdb's version includes in-frame clones alone and lacks a portion of them. The top ten hold roughly 8.4% of the sample, which has about 200,000 clones, around 90% seen once. Sequencing was done on a sample of PBMCs or T cells enriched from blood (not recorded which). The receptors originated from a woman aged 18-29 years who had recovered from COVID-19.

The chain carries TRBV7-9 and TRBJ2-2; 8 positions agree with TRBD2. This CDR3 is 15 amino acids long. Germline V CDR1 and CDR2: SEHNR, FQNEAQ (reference sequence). With V trimmed by 3 bases and J by 2 bases, 2 bases remained unmatched. CDR3 DNA sequence: TGTGCCAGCAGCTTCGGGACTAGTAACACCGGGGAGCTGTTTTTT. Encoded protein: CASSFGTSNTGELFF.

The rearrangement uses TRBV13 and TRBJ2-7; D might be TRBD1 (6 bases). The CDR3 sequence is 14 residues long. The germline V and J ends were trimmed by 0 bases and 0 bases, with 6 bases remaining between them. Looked up from germline, CDR1 is PRHDT and CDR2 is FYEKMQ (reference sequence). This CDR3 reads CASSLGGASYEQYF. The DNA of the CDR3 is TGTGCCAGCAGCTTAGGGGGGGCCTCCTACGAGCAGTACTTC.

This clone was counted a single time. The chain carries TRBV30 and TRBJ2-1, with a weak D call TRBD2 (5 bases). The CDR3 extends over 14 amino acids. CDR1 and CDR2 from the germline V gene are GTSNPN and SVGIG (reference sequence). Trimming shortened V by 1 base and J by 2 bases, and 9 bases separated the two germline ends. The CDR3 nucleotides are TGTGCCTGGAGTGACACTAGTCCCTACAATGAGCAGTTCTTC. It encodes CAWSDTSPYNEQFF.

The CDR3 region has the DNA TGTGCCAGCAGTGTGGTAGCGACGAACACCGGGGAGCTGTTTTTT. Translation: CASSVVATNTGELFF. This chain connects TRBV2 to TRBJ2-2, with a weak D call TRBD2 (5 bases). The germline V and J ends were trimmed by 4 bases and 0 bases, with 9 bases remaining between them. CDR3 length: 15 amino acids. Looked up from germline, CDR1 is SNHLY and CDR2 is FYNNEI.

This clone turned up a few times. The J gene is TRBJ2-3, the V gene TRBV4-1, with 14 bases fitting TRBD2. The trim removed 3 bases at V and 8 bases at J, leaving 4 bases unmatched. This CDR3 is built from 15 residues. CDR1 and CDR2 from the germline V gene are MGHRA and YSYEKL. Here the CDR3 reads CASSQMTSGGVTQYF. In DNA, the CDR3 is TGCGCCAGCAGCCAGATGACTAGCGGGGGGGTTACGCAGTATTTT.

CDR3 bases: TGTGCCATCAGTCCGGGACAGGGGCCGTTTAGTTCACCCCTCCACTTT. It encodes CAISPGQGPFSSPLHF. The chain employs TRBV10-3 and TRBJ1-6; 10 bases are a match to TRBD1. The trim removed 5 bases at V and 9 bases at J, leaving 10 bases unmatched. The CDR3 extends over 16 amino acids. Germline assignment: CDR1 ENHRY and CDR2 SYGVKD.

The chain carries TRBV28 and TRBJ1-2; D ambiguous. The V gene's germline CDR1 is MDHEN and CDR2 SYDVKM. V lost 7 bases, J lost 8 bases, and 20 bases lay in between. The CDR3 covers 14 residues. Written as DNA, the CDR3 is TGTGCCAGCACGCCACCTGCTAGGCCTGGGGGCTACACCTTC. Amino acid sequence: CASTPPARPGGYTF.

This sequence joins TRBV11-2 and TRBJ2-4; the D is unclear. V was trimmed by 4 bases and J by 6 bases, leaving 7 bases between them. In germline, CDR1 is SGHAT, CDR2 FQNNGV. This CDR3 spans 12 amino acids. The CDR3 loop reads CASSSSRNIQYF. The CDR3 DNA is TGTGCCAGCAGCTCGAGCCGAAACATTCAGTACTTC. The whole variable domain, filled in from reference TRBV11-2 and TRBJ2-4, reads EAGVAQSPRYKIIEKRQSVAFWCNPISGHATLYWYQQILGQGPKLLIQFQNNGVVDDSQLPKDRFSAERLKGVDSTLKIQPAKLEDSAVYLCASSSSRNIQYFGAGTRLSVL.

This sequence joins TRBV25-1 and TRBJ1-2; D gene unclear. CDR3 length equals 15 residues. V lost 7 bases, J lost 2 bases, and 17 bases lay in between. Per the germline V gene, CDR1 is MGHDK and CDR2 is SYGVNS. CDR3 loop: CASMAHRNPNYGYTF. CDR3 DNA sequence: TGTGCCAGCATGGCCCACAGAAATCCCAACTATGGCTACACCTTC.

The chain links TRBV5-4 to TRBJ1-1; D not certain. This CDR3 comprises 13 residues. Germline V gene sequence: CDR1 SGHNT, CDR2 YYREEE (reference sequence). Trimming took off 4 bases at V and 3 bases at J, with 10 bases between the two ends. The CDR3 DNA is TGTGCCAGCAGCCGACTGGTCCACACTGAAGCTTTCTTT. This sequence encodes CASSRLVHTEAFF.

This chain uses TRBV5-1 with TRBJ1-2; 7 nucleotides agree with TRBD1. Looked up from germline, CDR1 is SGHRS and CDR2 is YFSETQ. CDR3 length: 15 amino acids. V lost 4 bases, J lost 2 bases, and 8 bases stayed unmatched. As DNA, the CDR3 is TGCGCCAGCAGCCCGGGGACAGAAACAAACTATGGCTACACCTTC. Translating gives CASSPGTETNYGYTF.

CDR3 nucleotide sequence: TGTGCCAGTAGTACCTCAGATTCACCCCTCCACTTT. Translating gives CASSTSDSPLHF. The chain is built from TRBV19 and TRBJ1-6; D gene uncertain. The CDR3 length is 12 residues. Germline assignment: CDR1 LNHDA and CDR2 SQIVND (reference sequence). Trimming took 4 bases from V and 8 from J, leaving 6 bases between them.